This T cell receptor beta chain is from a study of cytomegalovirus exposure and HLA in healthy donors. Concerning this clone: Its antigen is as yet unknown.

Whole-study results and caveats: A reported reduction in N-insertions relative to the approximately 670-donor mean was seen in an Asian-associated ancestry cluster in a later analysis. The dataset shows that most TCR sequences were rare, while some public TCRs occurred in many donors. Presence/absence analyses supposed approximately even sequencing depth among donors.

Amplification used 60 Vbeta primers and 13 Jbeta primers. The method was immunoSEQ multiplex PCR; TCRdb's version includes in-frame clones alone and lacks a portion of them. The table shows about 120,000 clones, with around 80% occurring only once. The TCR originated in a man aged 25-45 years in good health and CMV-seronegative. Sequencing input: PBMCs.

The CDR3 loop reads CASSQDPRNGGAGPDTQYF. CDR3 nucleotides: TGCGCCAGCAGCCAAGATCCTAGGAACGGGGGGGCGGGCCCAGATACGCAGTATTTT. This rearrangement joins TRBV4-3 to TRBJ2-3; 8 nucleotides line up with TRBD2. The CDR3 has 19 amino acids. Germline CDR1 LGHNA, CDR2 YSLEER. V dropped 0 bases and J dropped 4; count of bases not matched to a gene: 15.